What follows describes a single T cell receptor beta chain. Its antigen is currently unknown. Germline is not matched at one junction end, which may reflect a read error. The sample is drawn from a study of cytomegalovirus exposure and HLA in healthy donors. Study overall: Within the Caucasian-associated ancestry cluster were around four fifths of the 398 genotyped donors.

This CDR3 has 11 residues. Germline-derived CDR1 and CDR2 are SNHLY and FYNNEI. In the PCR, 60 Vbeta and 13 Jbeta primers were used. Clones were read by immunoSEQ multiplex PCR, and TCRdb kept only the in-frame ones, dropping some. The sample table includes 40,000 to 50,000 clones. Whole-study findings and limits: For TCR beta chains, V- and J-gene trimming was later linked to a missense DCLRE1C variant. 87-base-pair reads could not separate some V segments, including TRBV6-2 and TRBV6-3.

Each of the donors was a healthy bone marrow donor. The origin of this receptor is a man aged 25 to 40 in good health and CMV-seronegative. The genes are TRBV2 and TRBJ1-2, with D uncertain. Material for sequencing was PBMCs. The chain's CDR3 is CARSARLGYTF. In DNA, the CDR3 is TGTGCCAGAAGTGCAAGACTCGGCTACACCTTC.